The 25 T cell receptor beta chains reported below all come from one sample, sequenced in a study of blood T cell repertoires in COVID-19. This table comes from immunoSEQ multiplex PCR, and its TCRdb copy is limited to in-frame clones, with some not included. The data show roughly 150,000 clones, around 81% seen once. Material for sequencing was peripheral blood. All receptors derive from a human donor in a cohort sampled during active COVID-19.

The rearrangement joins TRBV5-1 to TRBJ2-6; 8 bases fit TRBD1. V lost 8 bases and J lost 0; bases outside the gene matches: 10. The CDR3 is made up of 17 amino acids. Germline loops: CDR1 SGHRS, CDR2 YFSETQ. CDR3 loop: CASFTGTGNSGANVLTF. CDR3 nucleotides: TGCGCCAGTTTTACCGGGACAGGAAACTCTGGGGCCAACGTCCTGACTTTC.

The genes are TRBV6-5 and TRBJ1-2, with TRBD1 matching 7 bases. The germline CDR1 and CDR2 sequences are MNHEY and SVGAGI. This CDR3 spans 13 amino acids. V shed 6 bases and J 4 bases; nucleotides not matched to a gene: 5. This CDR3 reads CASSRQGTYGYTF. The CDR3 DNA is TGTGCCAGCAGCCGACAGGGTACCTATGGCTACACCTTC.

V usage is TRBV29-1 and J usage is TRBJ1-1, with TRBD1 as a possible D gene (6 bases). The CDR3 covers 17 residues. Germline CDR1 reads SQVTM; CDR2 reads ANQGSEA. The V end was cut by 4 bases, the J end by 4 bases, with 25 bases between. CDR3 amino acids: CSVGMVGGGPGATEAFF. The CDR3 DNA reads as TGCAGCGTTGGTATGGTAGGGGGGGGCCCAGGGGCCACTGAAGCTTTCTTT.

This sequence joins TRBV9 and TRBJ1-6; D not resolved. Trimming cost V 0 bases and J 5 bases, with 3 bases left between them. The germline CDR1 and CDR2 sequences are SGDLS and YYNGEE. The CDR3 has 13 amino acids. The CDR3 here is CASSVADNSPLHF. In DNA, the CDR3 is TGTGCCAGCAGCGTAGCTGATAATTCACCCCTCCACTTT.

Ten or more counts support this clone. The CDR3: CASNGGDQPQHF. CDR3 DNA: TGTGCCAGCAACGGAGGGGATCAGCCCCAGCATTTT. The chain links TRBV6-6 to TRBJ1-5; possible D gene TRBD1, 5 bases. The V end was cut by 7 bases, the J end by 5 bases, with 9 bases between. The CDR3 runs to 12 residues. Germline CDR1 is MNHNY and CDR2 is SVGAGI (reference sequence).

The rearrangement joins TRBV6-5 to TRBJ1-2; 8 bases are a match to TRBD1. Germline V gives CDR1 MNHEY, CDR2 SVGAGI. J gave up 5 bases and V 5 bases, and 7 bases lay outside the gene matches. CDR3 size: 14 residues. The CDR3 sequence is CASSPGQALYGYTF. In DNA, the CDR3 is TGTGCCAGCAGTCCGGGACAGGCGTTATATGGCTACACCTTC.

The chain couples TRBV7-2 to TRBJ1-5; possibly TRBD1 for D (5 bases). V lost 1 base and J 6 bases, leaving 16 bases between the germline ends. Germline CDR1 reads SGHTA; CDR2 reads FQGNSA. The CDR3 sequence is 16 residues long. The DNA for the CDR3 is TGTGCCAGCAGCTTAGATGCGGGGGGTCTCGGTCAGCCCCAGCATTTT. Translation: CASSLDAGGLGQPQHF.

This clone was seen a few times. V usage is TRBV7-9 and J usage is TRBJ1-2, with 10 bases lining up with TRBD1. This CDR3 contains 14 residues. Germline CDR1 and CDR2: SEHNR and FQNEAQ (reference sequence). Trimming removed 5 bases from V and 2 bases from J; junction bases left unmatched: 2. CDR3: CASSQGQGNYGYTF. The CDR3 coding sequence is TGTGCCAGCAGCCAGGGACAGGGGAACTATGGCTACACCTTC. Using reference TRBV7-9 and TRBJ1-2 for the parts outside the CDR3, the full variable domain is DTGVSQNPRHKITKRGQNVTFRCDPISEHNRLYWYRQTLGQGPEFLTYFQNEAQLEKSRLLSDRFSAERPKGSFSTLEIQRTEQGDSAMYLCASSQGQGNYGYTFGSGTRLTVV.

The V and J genes are TRBV5-1 and TRBJ1-2, with D possibly TRBD1 on 6 matching bases. CDR3 size: 14 residues. Germline V CDR1 and CDR2: SGHRS, YFSETQ. The germline V and J ends were trimmed by 4 bases and 2 bases, with 12 bases remaining between them. The CDR3 nucleotides read TGCGCCAGCAGCCGGCGGGGGGCCAACTATGGCTACACCTTC. Its protein product is CASSRRGANYGYTF.

This rearrangement joins TRBV19 to TRBJ1-5; 10 bases map to TRBD1. Unmatched junction bases numbered 10, after V lost 8 bases and J lost 0 bases. The CDR3 consists of 17 residues. The V gene's germline CDR1 is LNHDA and CDR2 SQIVND (reference sequence). The CDR3 loop is CASAEGQGIFSNQPQHF. The CDR3 DNA is TGTGCCAGTGCCGAGGGACAGGGGATATTTAGCAATCAGCCCCAGCATTTT.

The gene calls are TRBV19 and TRBJ1-1, with D tentatively TRBD1 (5 bases). V was trimmed by 5 bases and J by 0 bases, leaving 10 bases between them. The length of the CDR3 is 14 residues. CDR1 and CDR2 (germline): LNHDA, SQIVND (reference sequence). The CDR3 DNA is TGTGCCAGTAGTGCAGGGAGGATGAACACTGAAGCTTTCTTT. Amino acids: CASSAGRMNTEAFF.

The chain is built from TRBV18 and TRBJ1-5; the D gene is possibly TRBD1 (6 bases). This CDR3 region has 15 residues. V was pared by 6 bases and J by 1 base, with 13 bases between. Germline V gives CDR1 KGHSH, CDR2 LQKENI. The CDR3 sequence: CASSFRDRSNQPQHF. The DNA for the CDR3 is TGTGCCAGCTCGTTTAGAGACAGGAGCAATCAGCCCCAGCATTTT.

The chain employs TRBV5-1 and TRBJ2-2; D is uncertain. Between the trimmed V and J ends, which lost 4 bases and 1 base, there was a span of 14 bases. CDR1 is SGHRS and CDR2 is YFSETQ in the germline V gene. The CDR3 is 16 residues long. The DNA for the CDR3 is TGCGCCAGCAGCGCACTACAAGGAAAGAACACCGGGGAGCTGTTTTTT. Encoded protein: CASSALQGKNTGELFF.

This clone was found a few times. The chain combines TRBV12-5 with TRBJ1-1; 7 bases are a match to TRBD1. CDR3 size: 12 residues. Germline CDR1 LGHNT, CDR2 FRNRAP. The V gene end was trimmed by 5 bases and the J gene end by 11 bases; junction bases not matched to a gene: 8. CDR3 residues: CASGERDREAFF. The CDR3 region has the DNA TGTGCTAGTGGTGAAAGAGACAGGGAGGCTTTCTTT. The complete variable domain, with remaining parts taken from reference TRBV12-5 and TRBJ1-1, reads DARVTQTPRHKVTEMGQEVTMRCQPILGHNTVFWYRQTMMQGLELLAYFRNRAPLDDSGMPKDRFSAEMPDATLATLKIQPSEPRDSAVYFCASGERDREAFFGQGTRLTVV.

The gene calls are TRBV10-1 and TRBJ2-3, with D possibly TRBD2 on 6 matching bases. The germline CDR1 and CDR2 sequences are WNHNN and SYGVQD (reference sequence). V dropped 8 bases and J dropped 4 bases, with 16 bases sitting between them. This CDR3 is 14 amino acids long. The CDR3 loop is CASARSGGADTQYF. CDR3 sequence (DNA): TGCGCCAGCGCCAGGTCCGGCGGGGCAGATACGCAGTATTTT.

The chain carries TRBV2 and TRBJ2-5; a possible D gene is TRBD1 (5 bases). The CDR3 is 14 amino acids. From germline, CDR1 is SNHLY and CDR2 FYNNEI. Trimming stripped 7 bases from V and 5 bases from J, with 17 bases between. CDR3 sequence reads: CASKRLGPPETQYF. In DNA, the CDR3 is TGTGCCAGCAAACGACTGGGGCCGCCGGAGACCCAGTACTTC.

This clone was detected ten times or more. This chain uses TRBV6-5 with TRBJ1-5, with 7 bases lining up with TRBD1. The CDR3 runs 14 residues. The ends lost 6 bases at V and 6 bases at J; junction bases unmatched: 8. CDR1 is MNHEY, CDR2 SVGAGI, per germline. CDR3 protein: CASRGGGGFQPQHF. Here the CDR3 DNA reads TGTGCCAGCAGAGGTGGAGGGGGCTTTCAGCCCCAGCATTTT.

This clone was observed a single time. The CDR3 loop is CASSTGANNYGYTF. Written as DNA, the CDR3 is TGTGCCAGCAGTACAGGGGCTAATAACTATGGCTACACCTTC. This chain joins TRBV6-5 and TRBJ1-2; 7 bases match TRBD1. The CDR3 spans 14 residues. CDR1 is MNHEY, CDR2 SVGAGI, per germline. The junction had 4 bases not matched to a gene; V was cut back by 5 bases and J by 1 base.

V gene TRBV2 combines with J gene TRBJ2-3; 7 bases line up with TRBD2. Germline loops: CDR1 SNHLY, CDR2 FYNNEI. V shed 6 bases, J shed 1 base, and the junction held 4 bases outside the gene matches. The CDR3 loop spans 14 amino acids. This CDR3 is CASSYTSGTDTQYF. The CDR3, as DNA: TGTGCCAGCAGCTACACTAGCGGCACAGATACGCAGTATTTT.

The genes are TRBV12-5 and TRBJ2-3; no clear D gene. Trimming stripped 4 bases from V and 7 bases from J, with 9 bases between. The CDR3 has 12 amino acids. CDR1 and CDR2 (germline): LGHNT, FRNRAP. CDR3 bases: TGTGCTAGTGGTTATAACACGAATACGCAGTATTTT. It translates to CASGYNTNTQYF. Looking up the rest from reference TRBV12-5 and TRBJ2-3 gives the full variable domain: DARVTQTPRHKVTEMGQEVTMRCQPILGHNTVFWYRQTMMQGLELLAYFRNRAPLDDSGMPKDRFSAEMPDATLATLKIQPSEPRDSAVYFCASGYNTNTQYFGPGTRLTVL.

The V call is TRBV12-3 or TRBV12-4, the J call TRBJ1-6; D call uncertain. V was trimmed by 5 bases and J by 6 bases, leaving 8 bases between them. The CDR3 is made up of 13 amino acids. CDR3 coding DNA: TGTGCCAGCAGTCCAACAGTTAATTCACCCCTCCACTTT. Translated, it gives CASSPTVNSPLHF.

The chain couples TRBV19 to TRBJ2-3, with D possibly matching TRBD2 (6 bases). Trimming removed 7 bases from V and 3 bases from J, with 14 bases in between. The V gene's germline CDR1 is LNHDA and CDR2 SQIVND (reference sequence). This CDR3 is 14 amino acids long. DNA of the CDR3: TGTGCCAGTACCCTCGGACTATCAACAGATACGCAGTATTTT. Translation: CASTLGLSTDTQYF.

CDR3 DNA sequence: TGCAGCGTGGACAGGGGGGATAGCAATCAGCCCCAGCATTTT. Its protein is CSVDRGDSNQPQHF. The chain couples TRBV29-1 to TRBJ1-5; 10 bases map to TRBD1. With 6 bases clipped from V and 0 bases from J, the junction kept 2 bases outside the gene matches. Germline assignment: CDR1 SQVTM and CDR2 ANQGSEA. The CDR3 has 14 amino acids.

V gene TRBV6-5 combines with J gene TRBJ1-2, with D maybe TRBD1 (6 bases). CDR3 length equals 14 residues. CDR1 and CDR2 from the germline V gene are MNHEY and SVGAGI. Trimming stripped 0 bases from V and 3 bases from J, with 8 bases between. The CDR3 bases are TGTGCCAGCAGTTACTCGAGGACAGACTATGGCTACACCTTC. Its protein is CASSYSRTDYGYTF.

The chain employs TRBV5-1 and TRBJ1-4; no clear D. Trimming stripped 4 bases from V and 8 bases from J, with 15 bases between. Germline CDR1 reads SGHRS; CDR2 reads YFSETQ. This CDR3 is built from 14 residues. The CDR3 protein is CASSTQPAEEKLFF. The DNA of the CDR3 is TGCGCCAGCAGCACCCAGCCGGCGGAGGAAAAACTGTTTTTT.